This TCR beta chain was identified in a study of T cells expressing NK-cell markers (dated by TCRdb to 2020 to 2022). With regard to the full study: In sorted CD3+CD56+NKG2C+, CD3+CD56+NKG2C- and CD3+CD56-NKG2C+ T-cell subsets from about 8 donors, TCR beta-chain repertoires were profiled. Seven of the eight sequenced donors were HCMV-seropositive and one was HCMV-seronegative. The eight sequenced donors were randomly selected healthy volunteers, three men and five women. Sequencing of the libraries produced 2 x 150 bp reads on Illumina HiSeq 2000/2500, MiSeq or NextSeq.

Paper-wide results and their limitations: Whether the expanded NKG2C-expressing T cell clones were specific for HCMV antigens was left unclear. In several donors, the dominant CD3+CD56+NKG2C+ clonotypes ranked among the top 10 CD8+ clonotypes, making up 1.0-7.0% of CD8+ T cells. Those dominant clonotypes were again the most abundant among CD3+CD56-NKG2C+ cells in four donors, at about 25-60.1%.

A remark on this clonotype: No antigen is known for it.

A commercial ELISA kit detecting HCMV-specific IgG in serum was used to determine HCMV serostatus. Ficoll density gradient centrifugation was used to isolate peripheral blood mononuclear cells from blood. Reading the germline V gene gives CDR1 SGHTA and CDR2 FQGNSA. Spanning cysteine to phenylalanine, the CDR3 consists of 14 amino acids. No DNA accompanies this entry. TCRdb lists the instrument as Illumina HiSeq 2000. TCR beta cDNA libraries were made by 5'RACE template switching that added a universal primer site and unique molecular identifiers. cDNA synthesis was primed from the TCR beta constant segment, followed by two successive PCR amplification steps. As for the original processing: MIGEC was used to demultiplex reads and group the reads by UMI, and MiTCR was used to assemble and quantify clonotypes. Only TCR cDNA sequences supported by at least two reads were kept to exclude erroneous sequences. Downstream repertoire analysis used the tcR package, and clonotypes were matched across fractions by CDR3 nucleotide sequence plus V segment. Antigen specificity was annotated against VDJdb with VDJmatch, allowing one amino acid substitution in CDR3. Through TCRdb reprocessing, the reads give one entry per CDR3 protein sequence; DNA is omitted. The V and J calls come from TCRdb's annotation, not from the publication. This sample's table contains about 440,000 distinct CDR3 sequences. Of the sample, 7.3% is held by the ten largest clones.

Recombination connected TRBV7-2 to TRBJ1-5. This receptor was taken from a woman between 18 and 70 years old in good health. Sequencing input: blood T cells: a sorted CD56 or NKG2C T cell subset, CD4+ or CD8+ T cells, or bulk PBMC T cells (not recorded which). The CDR3 protein: CASSPRFSNQPQHF.